This T cell receptor beta chain stems from a study of T cell responses to AZD1222 COVID-19 vaccine. The overall study: Second-dose recipients at about 4 or about 12 weeks were treated as one pooled group.

Study conclusions and caveats: Only a handful of AZD1222 recipients tested seropositive at baseline. All repertoire sampling was performed exclusively after the peak T cell response.

Trimming cost V 2 bases and J 1 base; bases outside gene matches: 8. Germline V gene data show CDR1 as SGHRS and CDR2 as YFSETQ. CDR3 length: 16 amino acids. Sequencing was performed with immunoSEQ multiplex PCR; in TCRdb, only in-frame clones are kept and a portion is missing. This table has approximately 84,000 clones, 80% to 90% appearing once. About this clone itself: Its antigen is unidentified.

Sample: peripheral blood, taken on day 0 of AZD1222 vaccination. The chain is built from TRBV5-1 and TRBJ1-1; 7 bases match TRBD1. The TCR comes from an adult in good health. DNA of the CDR3: TGCGCCAGCAGCTTACCACAGGGGAACAGGAACACTGAAGCTTTCTTT. This codes for CASSLPQGNRNTEAFF.